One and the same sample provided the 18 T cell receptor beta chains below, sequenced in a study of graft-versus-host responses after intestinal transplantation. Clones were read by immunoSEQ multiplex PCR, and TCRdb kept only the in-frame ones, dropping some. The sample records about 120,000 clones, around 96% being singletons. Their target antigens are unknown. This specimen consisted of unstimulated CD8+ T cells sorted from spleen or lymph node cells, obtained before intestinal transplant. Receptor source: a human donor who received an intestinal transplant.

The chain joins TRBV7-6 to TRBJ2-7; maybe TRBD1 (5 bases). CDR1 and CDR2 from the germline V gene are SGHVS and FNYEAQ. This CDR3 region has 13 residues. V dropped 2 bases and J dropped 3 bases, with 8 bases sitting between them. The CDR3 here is CASSLQGNYEQYF. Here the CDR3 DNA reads TGTGCCAGCAGCTTACAGGGTAACTACGAGCAGTACTTC.

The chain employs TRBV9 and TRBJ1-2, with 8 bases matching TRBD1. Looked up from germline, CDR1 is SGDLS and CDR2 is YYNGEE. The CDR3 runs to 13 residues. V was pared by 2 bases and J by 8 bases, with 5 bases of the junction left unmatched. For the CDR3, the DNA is TGTGCCAGCAGCGTGGATTCAGGGGGCGGCTACACCTTC. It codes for CASSVDSGGGYTF.

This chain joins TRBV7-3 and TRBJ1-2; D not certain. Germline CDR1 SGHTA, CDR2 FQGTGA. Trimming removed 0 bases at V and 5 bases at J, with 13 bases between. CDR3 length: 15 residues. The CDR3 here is CASSLTSTRSYGYTF. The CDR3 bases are TGTGCCAGCAGCTTAACCAGCACGAGATCTTATGGCTACACCTTC.

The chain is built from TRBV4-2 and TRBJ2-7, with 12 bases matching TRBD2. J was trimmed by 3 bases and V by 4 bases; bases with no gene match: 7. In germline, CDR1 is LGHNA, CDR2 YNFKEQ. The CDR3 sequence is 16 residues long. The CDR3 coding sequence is TGTGCCAGCAGCCCCGAAAGGACTAGCGGGAACTACGAGCAGTACTTC. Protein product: CASSPERTSGNYEQYF.

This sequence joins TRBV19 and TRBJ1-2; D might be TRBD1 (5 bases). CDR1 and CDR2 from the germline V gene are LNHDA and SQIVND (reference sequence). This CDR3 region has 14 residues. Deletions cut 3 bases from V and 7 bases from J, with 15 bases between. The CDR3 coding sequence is TGTGCCAGTAGTATGTGGGGCGTCCTCATTGGCTACACCTTC. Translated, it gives CASSMWGVLIGYTF.

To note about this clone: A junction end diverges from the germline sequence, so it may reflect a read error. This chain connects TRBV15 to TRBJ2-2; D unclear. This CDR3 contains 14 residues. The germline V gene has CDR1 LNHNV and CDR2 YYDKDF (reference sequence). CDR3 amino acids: CATSRDRNTEELFF. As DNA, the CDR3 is TGTGCCACCAGCAGAGATCGGAACACCGAGGAGCTGTTTTTT.

The CDR3 spells CASSYSSGQIYEQYF. In DNA, the CDR3 is TGTGCCAGCAGTTACAGTTCGGGACAAATCTACGAGCAGTACTTC. The chain couples TRBV6-5 to TRBJ2-7, with D possibly being TRBD1 (6 bases). Trimming took 2 bases from V and 3 from J, leaving 14 bases between them. There are 15 residues in the CDR3. Looked up from germline, CDR1 is MNHEY and CDR2 is SVGAGI.

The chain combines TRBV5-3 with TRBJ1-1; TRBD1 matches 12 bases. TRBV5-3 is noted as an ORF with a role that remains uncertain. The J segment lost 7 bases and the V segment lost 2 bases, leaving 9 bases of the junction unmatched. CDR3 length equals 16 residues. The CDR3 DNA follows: TGTGCCAGAAGCTTAACACACGGGACAGGGGGCGGTGAAGCTTTCTTT. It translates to CARSLTHGTGGGEAFF.

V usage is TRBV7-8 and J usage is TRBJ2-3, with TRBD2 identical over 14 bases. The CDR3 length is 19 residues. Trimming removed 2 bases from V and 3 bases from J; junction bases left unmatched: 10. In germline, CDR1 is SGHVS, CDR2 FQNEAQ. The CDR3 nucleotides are TGTGCCAGCAGCTTAATTTGGGGACTAGCGGGAGAAGAAACAGATACGCAGTATTTT. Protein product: CASSLIWGLAGEETDTQYF. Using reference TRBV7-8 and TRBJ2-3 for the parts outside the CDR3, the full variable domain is GAGVSQSPRYKVAKRGQDVALRCDPISGHVSLFWYQQALGQGPEFLTYFQNEAQLDKSGLPSDRFFAERPEGSVSTLKIQRTQQEDSAVYLCASSLIWGLAGEETDTQYFGPGTRLTVL.

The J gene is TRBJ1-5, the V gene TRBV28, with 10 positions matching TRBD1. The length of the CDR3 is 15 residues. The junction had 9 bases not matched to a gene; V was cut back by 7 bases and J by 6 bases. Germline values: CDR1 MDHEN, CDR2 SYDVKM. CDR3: CASTPDRGLGQPQHF. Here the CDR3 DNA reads TGTGCCAGCACCCCGGACAGGGGGTTAGGTCAGCCCCAGCATTTT.

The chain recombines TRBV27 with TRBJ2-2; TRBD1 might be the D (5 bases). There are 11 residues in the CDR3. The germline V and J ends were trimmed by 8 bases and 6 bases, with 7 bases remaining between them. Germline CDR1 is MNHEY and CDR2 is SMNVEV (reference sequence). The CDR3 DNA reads TGTGCCAGCGCAGGGTCCGGGGAGCTGTTTTTT. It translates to CASAGSGELFF.

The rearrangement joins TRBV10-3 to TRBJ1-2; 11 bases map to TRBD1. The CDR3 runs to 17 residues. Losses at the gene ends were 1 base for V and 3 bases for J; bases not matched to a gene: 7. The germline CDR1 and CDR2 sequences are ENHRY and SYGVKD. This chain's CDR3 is CAISEYKPGQGDYGYTF. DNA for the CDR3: TGTGCCATCAGTGAGTACAAGCCGGGACAGGGGGACTATGGCTACACCTTC.

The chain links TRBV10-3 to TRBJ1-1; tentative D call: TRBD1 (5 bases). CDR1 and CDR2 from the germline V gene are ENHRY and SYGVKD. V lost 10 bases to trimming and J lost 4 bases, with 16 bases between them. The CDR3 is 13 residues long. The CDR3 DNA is TGTGCCACCAGCGGGGCCCTGGGCACTGAAGCTTTCTTT. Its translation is CATSGALGTEAFF.

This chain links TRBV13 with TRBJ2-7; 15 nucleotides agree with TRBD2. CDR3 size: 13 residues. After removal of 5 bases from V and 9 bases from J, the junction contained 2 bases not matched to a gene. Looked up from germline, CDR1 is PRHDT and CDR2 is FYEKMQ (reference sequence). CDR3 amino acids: CASSRGLAGGQYF. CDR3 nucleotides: TGTGCCAGCAGCAGGGGACTAGCGGGGGGGCAGTACTTC.

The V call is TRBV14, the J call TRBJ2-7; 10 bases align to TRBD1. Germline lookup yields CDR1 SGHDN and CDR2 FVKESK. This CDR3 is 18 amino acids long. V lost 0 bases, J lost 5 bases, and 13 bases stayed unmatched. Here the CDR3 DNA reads TGTGCCAGCAGCCAAGATGGGGCGCCGGGACAGGGGTTCCACGAGCAGTACTTC. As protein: CASSQDGAPGQGFHEQYF.

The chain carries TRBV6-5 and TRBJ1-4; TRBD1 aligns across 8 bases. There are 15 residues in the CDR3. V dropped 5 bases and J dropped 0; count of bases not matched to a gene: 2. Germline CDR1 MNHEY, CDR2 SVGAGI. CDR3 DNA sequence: TGTGCCAGCAGTGCAGGGGGCGCAACTAATGAAAAACTGTTTTTT. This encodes CASSAGGATNEKLFF.

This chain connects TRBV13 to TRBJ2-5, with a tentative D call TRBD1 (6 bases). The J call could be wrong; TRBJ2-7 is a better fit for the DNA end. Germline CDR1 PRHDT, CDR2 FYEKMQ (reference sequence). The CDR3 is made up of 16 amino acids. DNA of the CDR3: TGTGCCAGCAGCTTAAGGAGTAAGGGACAACACTACGAGCAGTACTTC. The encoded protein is CASSLRSKGQHYEQYF.

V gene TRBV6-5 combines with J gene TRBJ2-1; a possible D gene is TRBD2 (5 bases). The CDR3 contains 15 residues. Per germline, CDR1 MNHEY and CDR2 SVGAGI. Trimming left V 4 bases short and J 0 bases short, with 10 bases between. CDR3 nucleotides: TGTGCCAGCAGTTTACTGGGGAGCTCCTACAATGAGCAGTTCTTC. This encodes CASSLLGSSYNEQFF.